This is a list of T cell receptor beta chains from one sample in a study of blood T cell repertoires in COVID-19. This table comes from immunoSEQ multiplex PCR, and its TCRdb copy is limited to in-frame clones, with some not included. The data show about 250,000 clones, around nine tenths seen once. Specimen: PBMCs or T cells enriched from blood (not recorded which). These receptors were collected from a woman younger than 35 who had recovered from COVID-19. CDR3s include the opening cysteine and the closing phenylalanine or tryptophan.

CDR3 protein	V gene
CASIQFPPAGGGGHEQFF	TRBV28
CASSPRSGSGYGYTF	TRBV18
CASSPPLATLANEQFF	TRBV18
CSVGQASYEQYF	TRBV29-1
CASSFSGRKETQYF	TRBV27
CASSQDTLTQHF	TRBV7-9
CASSLRLLDTQYF	TRBV11-2
CAIMGSWKGYNEQFF	TRBV10-3
CASSHVYETGSTYGYTF	TRBV4-1
CASSQGAQVGYTF	TRBV3-1/TRBV3-2
CASSWPGSLNQPQHF	TRBV6-2/TRBV6-3
CASSARTSGGYEQYF	TRBV27
CATSRDRVSNQPQHF	TRBV15
CASSVSTSGRALGTQYF	TRBV9
CASSETGDNNQPQHF	TRBV4-3
CASSLNGGSGANVLTF	TRBV27
CAVGKQGPRTGELFF	TRBV7-9
CASRRAWGGYNEQFF	TRBV2
CASGTPGLVGLGYTF	TRBV6-5
CSANSPGLGGYTF	TRBV29-1
CASSSATGDNPQPQHF	TRBV5-6
CASSTPLRGNQPQHF	TRBV19
CASRTLASNTGELFF	TRBV5-1
CASSHTQGARVRQPQHF	TRBV27
CASSPAGLAAYEQYF	TRBV5-6
CASSLEGGVWTEAFF	TRBV5-5
CASSLGLAGGYNEQFF	TRBV11-3